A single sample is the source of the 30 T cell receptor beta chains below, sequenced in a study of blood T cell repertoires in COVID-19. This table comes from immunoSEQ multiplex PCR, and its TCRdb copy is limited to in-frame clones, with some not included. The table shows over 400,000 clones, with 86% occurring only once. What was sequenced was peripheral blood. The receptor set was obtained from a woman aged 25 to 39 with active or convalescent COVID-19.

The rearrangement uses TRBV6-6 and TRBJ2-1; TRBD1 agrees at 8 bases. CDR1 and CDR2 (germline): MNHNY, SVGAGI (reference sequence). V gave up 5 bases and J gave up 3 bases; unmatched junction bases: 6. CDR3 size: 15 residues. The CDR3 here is CASSTNRGDYNEQFF. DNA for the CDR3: TGTGCCAGCAGTACCAACAGGGGGGACTACAATGAGCAGTTCTTC.

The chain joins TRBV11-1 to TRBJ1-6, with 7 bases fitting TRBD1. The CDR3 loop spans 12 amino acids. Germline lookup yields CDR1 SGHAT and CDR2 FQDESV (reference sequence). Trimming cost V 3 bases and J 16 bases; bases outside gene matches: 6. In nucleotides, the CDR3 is TGTGCCAGCAGCTTCACGCCAGGGGGGCTCCACTTT. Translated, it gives CASSFTPGGLHF.

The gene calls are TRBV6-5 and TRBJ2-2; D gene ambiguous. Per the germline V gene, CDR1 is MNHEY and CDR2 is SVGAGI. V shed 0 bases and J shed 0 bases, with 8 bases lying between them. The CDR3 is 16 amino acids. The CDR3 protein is CASSYSRQANTGELFF. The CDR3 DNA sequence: TGTGCCAGCAGTTACTCACGGCAGGCGAACACCGGGGAGCTGTTTTTT.

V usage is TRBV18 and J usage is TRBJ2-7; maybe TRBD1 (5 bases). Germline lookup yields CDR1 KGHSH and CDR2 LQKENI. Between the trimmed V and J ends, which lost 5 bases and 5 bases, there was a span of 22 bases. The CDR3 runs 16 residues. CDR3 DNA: TGTGCCAGCTCAAGGTTAGACAGCGAGTTTGGGCACGAGCAGTACTTC. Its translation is CASSRLDSEFGHEQYF.

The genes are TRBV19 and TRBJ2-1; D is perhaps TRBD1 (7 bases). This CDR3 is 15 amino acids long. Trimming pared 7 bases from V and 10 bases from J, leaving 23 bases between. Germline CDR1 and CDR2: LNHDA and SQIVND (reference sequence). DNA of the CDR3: TGTGCCAGTACTCCTGGGGGCGGCAGGGGGGACGAGCAGTTCTTC. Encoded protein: CASTPGGGRGDEQFF.

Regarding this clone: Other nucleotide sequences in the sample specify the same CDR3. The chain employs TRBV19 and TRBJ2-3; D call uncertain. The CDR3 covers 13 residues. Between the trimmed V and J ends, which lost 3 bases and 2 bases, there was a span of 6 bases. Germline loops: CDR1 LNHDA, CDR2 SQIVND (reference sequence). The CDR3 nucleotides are TGTGCCAGTAGTATTCAGGTCACAGATACGCAGTATTTT. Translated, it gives CASSIQVTDTQYF.

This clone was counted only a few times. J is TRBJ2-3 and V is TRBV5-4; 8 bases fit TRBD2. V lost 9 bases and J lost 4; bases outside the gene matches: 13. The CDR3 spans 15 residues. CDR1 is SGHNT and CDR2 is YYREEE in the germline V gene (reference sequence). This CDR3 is CATSVRTSTSDTQYF. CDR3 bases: TGTGCCACGAGCGTAAGGACTAGCACATCAGATACGCAGTATTTT.

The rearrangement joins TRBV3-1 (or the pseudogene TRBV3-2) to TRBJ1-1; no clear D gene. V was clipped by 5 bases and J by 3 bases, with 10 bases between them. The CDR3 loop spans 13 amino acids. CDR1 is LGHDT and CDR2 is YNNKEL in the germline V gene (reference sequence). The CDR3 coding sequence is TGTGCCAGCAGCACAGTGCGGGACACTGAAGCTTTCTTT. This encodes CASSTVRDTEAFF.

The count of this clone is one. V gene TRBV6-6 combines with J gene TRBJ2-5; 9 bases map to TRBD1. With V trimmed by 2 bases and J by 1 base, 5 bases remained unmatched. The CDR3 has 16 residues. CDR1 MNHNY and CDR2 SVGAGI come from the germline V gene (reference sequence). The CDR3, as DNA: TGTGCCAGCAGTTACCGGGACAGGGAACTCCAAGAGACCCAGTACTTC. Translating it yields CASSYRDRELQETQYF.

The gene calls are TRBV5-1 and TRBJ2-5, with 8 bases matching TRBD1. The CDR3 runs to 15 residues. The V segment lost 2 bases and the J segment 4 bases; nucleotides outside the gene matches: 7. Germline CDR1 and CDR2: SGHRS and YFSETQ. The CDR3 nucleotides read TGCGCCAGCAGCTTCGGGCAGGGGGCAGGAGAGACCCAGTACTTC. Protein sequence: CASSFGQGAGETQYF.

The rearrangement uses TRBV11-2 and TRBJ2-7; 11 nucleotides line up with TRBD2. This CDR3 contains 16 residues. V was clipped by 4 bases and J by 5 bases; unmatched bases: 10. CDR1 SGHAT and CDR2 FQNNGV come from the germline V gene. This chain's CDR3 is CASSYHTSGSLDEQYF. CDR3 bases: TGTGCCAGCAGCTACCACACTAGCGGGAGCCTTGACGAGCAGTACTTC.

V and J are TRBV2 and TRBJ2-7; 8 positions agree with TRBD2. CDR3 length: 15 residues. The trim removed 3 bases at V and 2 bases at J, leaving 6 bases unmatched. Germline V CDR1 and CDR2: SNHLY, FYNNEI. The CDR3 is CASSDLRGEAYEQYF. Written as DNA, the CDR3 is TGTGCCAGCAGTGATTTGCGGGGGGAAGCCTACGAGCAGTACTTC.

The CDR3: CASSPRTSGRNTGELFF. CDR3 coding DNA: TGTGCCAGCAGCCCCAGGACTAGCGGGAGGAACACCGGGGAGCTGTTTTTT. The genes are TRBV3-1 (or the pseudogene TRBV3-2) and TRBJ2-2; 13 bases fit TRBD2. J lost 1 base, V lost 4 bases, and 3 bases had no gene match. The CDR3 is 17 amino acids. Germline CDR1 reads LGHDT; CDR2 reads YNNKEL (reference sequence).

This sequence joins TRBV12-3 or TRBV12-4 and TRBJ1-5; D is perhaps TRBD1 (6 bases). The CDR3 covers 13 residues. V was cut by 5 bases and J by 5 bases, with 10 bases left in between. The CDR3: CASSRTVYQPQHF. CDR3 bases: TGTGCCAGCAGTAGGACAGTTTATCAGCCCCAGCATTTT.

CDR3 sequence reads: CASSWDFYNEQFF. The CDR3, as DNA: TGCGCCAGCAGCTGGGACTTTTACAATGAGCAGTTCTTC. The genes are TRBV5-1 and TRBJ2-1, with a possible D match to TRBD2 (6 bases). The CDR3 sequence is 13 residues long. Deletions cut 3 bases from V and 4 bases from J, with 8 bases between. Germline assignment: CDR1 SGHRS and CDR2 YFSETQ. Using reference TRBV5-1 and TRBJ2-1 for the parts outside the CDR3, the full variable domain is KAGVTQTPRYLIKTRGQQVTLSCSPISGHRSVSWYQQTPGQGLQFLFEYFSETQRNKGNFPGRFSGRQFSNSRSEMNVSTLELGDSALYLCASSWDFYNEQFFGPGTRLTVL.

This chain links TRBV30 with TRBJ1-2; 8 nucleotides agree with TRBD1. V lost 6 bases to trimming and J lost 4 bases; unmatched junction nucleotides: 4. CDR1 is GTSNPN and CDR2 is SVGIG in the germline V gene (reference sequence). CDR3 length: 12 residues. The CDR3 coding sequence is TGTGCCTGTGCACAGGGGGGCTATGGCTACACCTTC. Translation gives CACAQGGYGYTF.

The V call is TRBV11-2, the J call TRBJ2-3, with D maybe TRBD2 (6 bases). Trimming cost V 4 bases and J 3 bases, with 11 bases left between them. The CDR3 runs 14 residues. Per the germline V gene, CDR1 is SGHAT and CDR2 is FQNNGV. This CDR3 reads CASSYSGRTDTQYF. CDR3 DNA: TGTGCCAGCAGCTATAGCGGAAGGACAGATACGCAGTATTTT.

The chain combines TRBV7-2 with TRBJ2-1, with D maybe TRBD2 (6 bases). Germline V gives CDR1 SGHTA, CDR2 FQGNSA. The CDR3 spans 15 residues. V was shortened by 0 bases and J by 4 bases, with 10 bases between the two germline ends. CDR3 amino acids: CASSLAGSGYNEQFF. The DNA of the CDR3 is TGTGCCAGCAGCTTAGCCGGGAGTGGATACAATGAGCAGTTCTTC.

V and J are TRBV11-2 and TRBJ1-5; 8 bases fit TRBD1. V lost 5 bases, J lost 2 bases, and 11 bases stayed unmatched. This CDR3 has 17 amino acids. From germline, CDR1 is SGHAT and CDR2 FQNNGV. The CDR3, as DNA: TGTGCCAGCAGCCCCACACGGACAGGGTTCGGCAATCAGCCCCAGCATTTT. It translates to CASSPTRTGFGNQPQHF.

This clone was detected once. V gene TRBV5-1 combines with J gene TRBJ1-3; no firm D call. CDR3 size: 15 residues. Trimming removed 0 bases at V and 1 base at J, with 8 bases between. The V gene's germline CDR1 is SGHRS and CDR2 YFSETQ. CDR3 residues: CASSLATGSGNTIYF. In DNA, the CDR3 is TGCGCCAGCAGCTTGGCCACGGGATCTGGAAACACCATATATTTT.

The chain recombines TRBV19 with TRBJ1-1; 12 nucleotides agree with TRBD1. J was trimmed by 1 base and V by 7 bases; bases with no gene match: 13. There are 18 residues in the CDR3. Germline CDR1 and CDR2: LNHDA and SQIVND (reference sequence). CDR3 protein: CASTLTGTGGGGNTEAFF. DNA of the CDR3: TGTGCCAGTACCCTTACCGGGACAGGGGGCGGCGGGAACACTGAAGCTTTCTTT.

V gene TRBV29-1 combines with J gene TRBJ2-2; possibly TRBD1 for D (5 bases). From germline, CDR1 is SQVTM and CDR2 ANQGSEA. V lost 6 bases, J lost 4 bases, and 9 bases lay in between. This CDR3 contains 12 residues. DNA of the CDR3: TGCAGCGTCTCAGGGCGCACCGGGGAGCTGTTTTTT. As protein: CSVSGRTGELFF.

In DNA form, the CDR3 reads TGTGCCAGCAGCCAGGGCTTTGCTGAAGCTTTCTTT. It is translated as CASSQGFAEAFF. The chain has TRBV6-5 and TRBJ1-1, with D maybe TRBD1 (5 bases). The V end lost 6 bases, the J end lost 6 bases, and 11 bases lay between the germline ends. CDR3 length equals 12 residues. Germline assignment: CDR1 MNHEY and CDR2 SVGAGI.

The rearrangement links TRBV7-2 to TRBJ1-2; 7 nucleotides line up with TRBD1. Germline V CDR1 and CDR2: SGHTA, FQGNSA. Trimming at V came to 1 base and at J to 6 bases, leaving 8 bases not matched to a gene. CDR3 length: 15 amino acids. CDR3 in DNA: TGTGCCAGCAGCTTAGGCGACAGGGAAGGTCATGGCTACACCTTC. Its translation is CASSLGDREGHGYTF.

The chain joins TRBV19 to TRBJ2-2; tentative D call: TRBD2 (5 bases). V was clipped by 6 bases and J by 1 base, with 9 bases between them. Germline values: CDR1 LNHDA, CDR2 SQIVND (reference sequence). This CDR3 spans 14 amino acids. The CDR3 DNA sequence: TGTGCCAGTAGGAGCGGACTGAACACCGGGGAGCTGTTTTTT. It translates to CASRSGLNTGELFF.

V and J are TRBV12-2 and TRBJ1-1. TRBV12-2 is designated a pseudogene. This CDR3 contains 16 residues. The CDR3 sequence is CASRLVRGMTSTEAFF. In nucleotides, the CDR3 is TGTGCAAGTCGCTTAGTCCGGGGGATGACAAGCACTGAAGCTTTCTTT.

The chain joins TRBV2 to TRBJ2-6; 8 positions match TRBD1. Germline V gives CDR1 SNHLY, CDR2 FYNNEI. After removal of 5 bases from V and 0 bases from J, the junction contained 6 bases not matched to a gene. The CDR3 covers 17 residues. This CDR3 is CASSKDRVGSGANVLTF. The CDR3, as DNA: TGTGCCAGCAGTAAGGACAGGGTGGGCTCTGGGGCCAACGTCCTGACTTTC.

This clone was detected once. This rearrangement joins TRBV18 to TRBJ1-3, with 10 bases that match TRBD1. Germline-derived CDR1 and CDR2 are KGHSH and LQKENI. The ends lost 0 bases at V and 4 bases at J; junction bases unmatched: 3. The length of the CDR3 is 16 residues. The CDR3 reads CASSPPDRGKGNTIYF. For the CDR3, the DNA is TGTGCCAGCTCACCACCGGACAGGGGGAAAGGAAACACCATATATTTT.

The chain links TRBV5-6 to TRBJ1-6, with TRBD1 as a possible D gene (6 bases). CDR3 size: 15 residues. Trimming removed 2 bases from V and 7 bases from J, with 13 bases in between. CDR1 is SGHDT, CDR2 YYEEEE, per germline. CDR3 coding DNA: TGTGCCAGCAGCTTATCGGGGGGCGGGAATTCACCCCTCCACTTT. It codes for CASSLSGGGNSPLHF.

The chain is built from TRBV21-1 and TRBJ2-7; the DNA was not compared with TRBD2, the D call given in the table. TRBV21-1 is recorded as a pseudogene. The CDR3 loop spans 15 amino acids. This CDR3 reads CASSKRGRAVDEQYF. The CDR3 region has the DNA TGTGCCAGCAGCAAACGCGGGAGGGCCGTCGACGAGCAGTACTTC.